The clone carrying this T cell receptor beta chain occurred once. The data stem from a study of blood T cell repertoires in COVID-19. About the research overall: Sites in the United States, Italy and Spain provided acute and convalescent COVID-19 samples. T cells, B-cell-depleted T cells, or PBMCs supplied cDNA or gDNA.

In the original analysis: Reference gene primers were amplified, and this amplification served to estimate nucleated cell counts. Assay used: immunoSEQ multiplex PCR; TCRdb lists only in-frame clones, some missing. The D gene and trimming were derived from the DNA, and the V and J assignments and clone size from that table. The profile shows tens of thousands of clones, 75% to 85% of them singletons. Trimming took 6 bases from V and 1 from J; bases not matched to a gene: 5. CDR3 length: 15 amino acids. Germline V gene lookup returns CDR1 MNHEY and CDR2 SVGAGI. The chain carries TRBV6-5 and TRBJ1-1; 10 nucleotides agree with TRBD1. Sequences were obtained from peripheral blood. The sequence was collected from a woman of 80 years or more with acute or convalescent COVID-19. This chain's CDR3 is CASRGQGRKNTEAFF. The CDR3 DNA reads TGTGCCAGCAGGGGACAGGGGCGAAAGAACACTGAAGCTTTCTTT.